The 27 T cell receptor beta chains below come from one sample, sequenced in a study of blood T cells in healthy people across ages. A second about 6 to 12 cycle PCR used barcoded and J-beta primers. TCRdb called the 5' RACE reads again in MiXCR, with one record for every CDR3 protein. The sample holds approximately 810,000 distinct CDR3 sequences, under 30% seen once. Source material: blood. The source of these receptors is a woman of 80 years or more in good health.

A remark on this clonotype: At one end the junction does not follow the germline gene, possibly because of a read error. This sequence joins TRBV7-9 and TRBJ1-4; TRBD1 matches 8 bases. The germline CDR1 and CDR2 sequences are SEHNR and FQNEAQ (reference sequence). The CDR3 contains 15 residues. CDR3 protein: CASSFEDRANEKRFF. DNA of the CDR3: TGTGCCAGCAGCTTTGAGGACAGGGCAAATGAAAAACGGTTTTTT.

The table lists this clonotype with many counts. The CDR3 loop is CASSLIAGKSAYEQYF. The DNA for the CDR3 is TGTGCCAGCAGCTTGATAGCGGGGAAATCAGCCTACGAGCAGTACTTC. The chain couples TRBV5-6 to TRBJ2-7, with 8 bases matching TRBD2. V was clipped by 1 base and J by 2 bases; unmatched bases: 8. CDR3 length: 16 residues. Germline values: CDR1 SGHDT, CDR2 YYEEEE.

The chain joins TRBV18 to TRBJ1-2; 8 bases line up with TRBD1. Per the germline V gene, CDR1 is KGHSH and CDR2 is LQKENI. V trimming: 4 bases; J trimming: 2 bases; junction bases outside the gene matches: 12. CDR3 length: 17 amino acids. CDR3 sequence reads: CASSRGTGRVLNYGYTF. The CDR3 DNA reads TGTGCCAGCTCACGGGGGACAGGCCGGGTCCTAAACTATGGCTACACCTTC.

This clonotype was seen many times. CDR3 nucleotides: TGTGCCATCGGGGACTTCTACAATGAGCAGTTCTTC. It encodes CAIGDFYNEQFF. V and J are TRBV10-3 and TRBJ2-1, with D perhaps matching TRBD2 (6 bases). CDR1 ENHRY and CDR2 SYGVKD come from the germline V gene. Trimming left V 8 bases short and J 3 bases short, with 8 bases between. This CDR3 region has 12 residues.

This clonotype showed up many times. J is TRBJ2-5 and V is TRBV6-2 or TRBV6-3; D remains ambiguous. Per the germline V gene, CDR1 is MNHEY and CDR2 is SVGEGT. Trimming pared 5 bases from V and 7 bases from J, leaving 8 bases between. This CDR3 region has 11 residues. The CDR3 here is CASSDPGTQYF. CDR3 DNA: TGTGCCAGCAGTGACCCTGGGACCCAGTACTTC.

Concerning this clonotype itself: A single base separates this from a much larger clone, so it may be a read error. The chain employs TRBV7-2 and TRBJ2-7, with D possibly TRBD1 on 5 matching bases. This CDR3 contains 15 residues. Trimming took off 6 bases at V and 1 base at J, with 16 bases between the two ends. Germline assignment: CDR1 SGHTA and CDR2 FQGNSA. As DNA, the CDR3 is TGTGCCAGCAGAAGGGGCACCTGGAATTCCTACGAGCAGTACTTC. Translated, it gives CASRRGTWNSYEQYF.

This CDR3 reads CASSEDHLPGNTIYF. In DNA form, the CDR3 reads TGTGCCAGCAGTGAAGATCATTTACCTGGAAACACCATATATTTT. The J gene is TRBJ1-3, the V gene TRBV25-1, with D uncertain. Trimming took off 2 bases at V and 2 bases at J, with 10 bases between the two ends. This CDR3 comprises 15 residues. Looked up from germline, CDR1 is MGHDK and CDR2 is SYGVNS.

This clonotype was detected many times. CDR3 in DNA: TGTGCCAGCAGCTTAGAGGGCCACCGCCGGGGCAATGAGCAGTTCTTC. It translates to CASSLEGHRRGNEQFF. J is TRBJ2-1 and V is TRBV7-6, with D tentatively TRBD2 (5 bases). V lost 1 base to trimming and J lost 6 bases, with 16 bases between them. The CDR3 length is 16 residues. Germline-derived CDR1 and CDR2 are SGHVS and FNYEAQ.

This clonotype has a count of ten or more. The chain carries TRBV7-2 and TRBJ2-3; D not certain. V was pared by 1 base and J by 6 bases, with 17 bases between. The germline gives CDR1 SGHTA, CDR2 FQGNSA. The CDR3 contains 16 residues. The CDR3 spells CASSLEGPAIGDTQYF. CDR3 DNA sequence: TGTGCCAGCAGCTTAGAAGGCCCCGCCATTGGCGATACGCAGTATTTT. Complete variable domain (other parts from reference TRBV7-2 and TRBJ2-3): GAGVSQSPSNKVTEKGKDVELRCDPISGHTALYWYRQSLGQGLEFLIYFQGNSAPDKSGLPSDRFSAERTGGSVSTLTIQRTQQEDSAVYLCASSLEGPAIGDTQYFGPGTRLTVL.

V usage is TRBV20-1 and J usage is TRBJ2-1; 10 positions agree with TRBD2. Germline V gives CDR1 DFQATT, CDR2 SNEGSKA (reference sequence). V lost 4 bases and J lost 6; bases outside the gene matches: 6. The CDR3 loop spans 14 amino acids. In DNA, the CDR3 is TGCAGTGCTAAGGGACTAGCGAACTGCAATGAGCAGTTCTTC. Protein product: CSAKGLANCNEQFF.

About this clonotype: A much larger clone differs from this one at a single base, so this may be a read error. This chain joins TRBV30 and TRBJ2-3; the D gene could be TRBD1 or TRBD2 (6 bases each). Germline loops: CDR1 GTSNPN, CDR2 SVGIG (reference sequence). This CDR3 has 15 residues. Trimming removed 4 bases from V and 2 bases from J, with 16 bases in between. CDR3 amino acids: CAWKQGGSLTDTQYF. CDR3 sequence (DNA): TGTGCCTGGAAACAAGGGGGGAGCCTCACAGATACGCAGTATTTT.

On this clonotype: The junction and the germline gene differ at one end; a read error may be behind it. The chain combines TRBV11-3 with TRBJ2-3; D unresolved. This CDR3 is 15 amino acids long. Germline V gives CDR1 SGHNT, CDR2 YENEEA. Here the CDR3 DNA reads TGTGCCGGCAGCTTCGGGTCTGGCAACACAGATACGCAGTATTTT. Its protein product is CAGSFGSGNTDTQYF.

As concerns this clonotype: Since a much larger clone is just one base distant, this may be a read error. V is TRBV6-2 or TRBV6-3 and J is TRBJ2-7; 7 bases are shared with TRBD2. Germline CDR1 reads MNHEY; CDR2 reads SVGEGT. V lost 8 bases, J lost 4 bases, and 14 bases stayed unmatched. This CDR3 contains 15 residues. CDR3 residues: CASGPGTTPLYEQYF. In DNA, the CDR3 is TGTGCCAGCGGTCCCGGGACTACCCCTTTATACGAGCAGTACTTC.

About this clonotype itself: Just one base apart from a much larger clone, this may be a read error. The missing conserved phenylalanine or tryptophan at the end of this CDR3 makes a read error likely. The DNA is left out, because the CDR3 cannot be placed on it with certainty; the CDR3 is given as TCRdb lists it. The V gene is TRBV3-1, the J gene TRBJ2-1. Germline V gene lookup returns CDR1 LGHDT and CDR2 YNNKEL (reference sequence). The CDR3 extends over 12 residues, inclusive of both ends. CDR3 sequence reads: CASSQIGTSEFL.

V is TRBV5-5 and J is TRBJ1-1; D might be TRBD1 (5 bases). Germline CDR1 reads SGHKS; CDR2 reads YYEKEE (reference sequence). The CDR3 is 15 residues long. V lost 0 bases, J lost 4 bases, and 13 bases lay in between. The CDR3, as DNA: TGTGCCAGCAGCTTGGATTATGCGAGGGGCACTGAAGCTTTCTTT. Its protein is CASSLDYARGTEAFF.

The J gene is TRBJ2-3, the V gene TRBV6-2 or TRBV6-3, with TRBD2 as a possible D gene (6 bases). Germline V lookup: CDR1 MNHEY, CDR2 SVGEGT. The CDR3 contains 15 residues. Deletions cut 9 bases from V and 0 bases from J, with 16 bases between. CDR3 DNA: TGTGCCAGTCGAGGGACTGTACGTAGCACAGATACGCAGTATTTT. This codes for CASRGTVRSTDTQYF.

This sequence joins TRBV30 and TRBJ2-1, with TRBD2 identical over 12 bases. CDR1 and CDR2 (germline): GTSNPN, SVGIG (reference sequence). The CDR3 length is 14 residues. V was clipped by 3 bases and J by 10 bases; unmatched bases: 7. CDR3 region: CAWRGLAGPGEQFF. The CDR3 coding sequence is TGTGCCTGGAGGGGACTAGCGGGCCCGGGGGAGCAGTTCTTC.

J is TRBJ1-1 and V is TRBV5-6; weak D call: TRBD1 (6 bases). V was cut by 2 bases and J by 6 bases, with 23 bases left in between. This CDR3 is built from 17 residues. Germline V gives CDR1 SGHDT, CDR2 YYEEEE. Written as DNA, the CDR3 is TGTGCCAGCAGCTTAACCGGGACAATCTTAGGGATCCCTGAAGCTTTCTTT. Its translation: CASSLTGTILGIPEAFF.

In this sample, this clonotype turned up many times. The genes are TRBV5-5 and TRBJ1-1; D call uncertain. Trimming took 0 bases from V and 0 from J, leaving 6 bases between them. From germline, CDR1 is SGHKS and CDR2 YYEKEE (reference sequence). The CDR3 has 14 residues. CDR3 nucleotide sequence: TGTGCCAGCAGCTTGGGTGTGATGAACACTGAAGCTTTCTTT. It codes for CASSLGVMNTEAFF.

On this clonotype: Relative to the germline gene, one junction end is altered; a read error may explain this. V usage is TRBV6-1 and J usage is TRBJ1-5; TRBD1 aligns across 9 bases. This CDR3 comprises 17 residues. Germline values: CDR1 MNHNS, CDR2 SASEGT. The CDR3 bases are TGTACCAGCAGAAGGGACAGGGAACCCCTTAGCAATCAGCCCCAGCATTTT. This encodes CTSRRDREPLSNQPQHF.

This clonotype was counted ten times or more. The chain couples TRBV7-2 to TRBJ1-4; 7 bases align to TRBD1. From germline, CDR1 is SGHTA and CDR2 FQGNSA. CDR3 length equals 15 residues. The V gene end was trimmed by 0 bases and the J gene end by 7 bases; junction bases not matched to a gene: 5. DNA for the CDR3: TGTGCCAGCAGCTTAGCCGGACAGGCTGGTGAAAAACTGTTTTTT. It yields the protein CASSLAGQAGEKLFF.

This clonotype was detected only a few times. Being one base from a much bigger clone, this may be a read error. The V and J genes are TRBV12-3 or TRBV12-4 and TRBJ2-3; 9 nucleotides match TRBD2. The CDR3 has 15 amino acids. In nucleotides, the CDR3 is TGTGCCAGCAGTTTACTAGCGGGGATTCCAGATGCGCAGTATTTT. The encoded protein is CASSLLAGIPDAQYF.

This clonotype was detected many times. This chain links TRBV4-2 with TRBJ1-2; D is unclear. Germline CDR1 is LGHNA and CDR2 is YNFKEQ. The CDR3 extends over 17 amino acids. The CDR3 region has the DNA TGTGAAATAGAATGGGAGAAGAAAGTGGAAAGGTTGGGTGGCTACACCTTC. Protein product: CEIEWEKKVERLGGYTF.

This clonotype showed up many times. The chain carries TRBV24-1 and TRBJ2-5; 7 bases are a match to TRBD2. From germline, CDR1 is KGHDR and CDR2 SFDVKD. The CDR3 spans 15 residues. With 3 bases clipped from V and 3 bases from J, the junction kept 6 bases outside the gene matches. CDR3 sequence reads: CATSDSWGGEETQYF. CDR3 coding DNA: TGTGCCACCAGTGATAGTTGGGGGGGAGAAGAGACCCAGTACTTC.

This clonotype was seen ten or more times. This chain connects TRBV20-1 to TRBJ2-7; D is unclear. Trimming took off 1 base at V and 0 bases at J, with 7 bases between the two ends. CDR1 is DFQATT, CDR2 SNEGSKA, per germline (reference sequence). This CDR3 is built from 13 residues. The CDR3 region has the DNA TGCAGTGCTAGAGCAGAGACCTCCTACGAGCAGTACTTC. Protein sequence: CSARAETSYEQYF.

The chain recombines TRBV7-2 with TRBJ2-2, with 11 bases aligning to TRBD1. Trimming cost V 4 bases and J 2 bases; bases outside gene matches: 3. Germline loops: CDR1 SGHTA, CDR2 FQGNSA. This CDR3 contains 16 residues. The CDR3 sequence: CASSSRTGGNTGELFF. Here the CDR3 DNA reads TGTGCCAGCAGCTCTCGGACAGGGGGCAACACCGGGGAGCTGTTTTTT.

This clonotype was seen at least ten times. J is TRBJ2-7 and V is TRBV7-2; weak D call: TRBD2 (5 bases). CDR3 length: 14 amino acids. Trimming left V 3 bases short and J 2 bases short, with 11 bases between. CDR1 and CDR2 from the germline V gene are SGHTA and FQGNSA. CDR3: CASSFSSLAYEQYF. The CDR3 DNA sequence: TGTGCCAGCAGCTTCTCTAGCCTAGCCTACGAGCAGTACTTC.